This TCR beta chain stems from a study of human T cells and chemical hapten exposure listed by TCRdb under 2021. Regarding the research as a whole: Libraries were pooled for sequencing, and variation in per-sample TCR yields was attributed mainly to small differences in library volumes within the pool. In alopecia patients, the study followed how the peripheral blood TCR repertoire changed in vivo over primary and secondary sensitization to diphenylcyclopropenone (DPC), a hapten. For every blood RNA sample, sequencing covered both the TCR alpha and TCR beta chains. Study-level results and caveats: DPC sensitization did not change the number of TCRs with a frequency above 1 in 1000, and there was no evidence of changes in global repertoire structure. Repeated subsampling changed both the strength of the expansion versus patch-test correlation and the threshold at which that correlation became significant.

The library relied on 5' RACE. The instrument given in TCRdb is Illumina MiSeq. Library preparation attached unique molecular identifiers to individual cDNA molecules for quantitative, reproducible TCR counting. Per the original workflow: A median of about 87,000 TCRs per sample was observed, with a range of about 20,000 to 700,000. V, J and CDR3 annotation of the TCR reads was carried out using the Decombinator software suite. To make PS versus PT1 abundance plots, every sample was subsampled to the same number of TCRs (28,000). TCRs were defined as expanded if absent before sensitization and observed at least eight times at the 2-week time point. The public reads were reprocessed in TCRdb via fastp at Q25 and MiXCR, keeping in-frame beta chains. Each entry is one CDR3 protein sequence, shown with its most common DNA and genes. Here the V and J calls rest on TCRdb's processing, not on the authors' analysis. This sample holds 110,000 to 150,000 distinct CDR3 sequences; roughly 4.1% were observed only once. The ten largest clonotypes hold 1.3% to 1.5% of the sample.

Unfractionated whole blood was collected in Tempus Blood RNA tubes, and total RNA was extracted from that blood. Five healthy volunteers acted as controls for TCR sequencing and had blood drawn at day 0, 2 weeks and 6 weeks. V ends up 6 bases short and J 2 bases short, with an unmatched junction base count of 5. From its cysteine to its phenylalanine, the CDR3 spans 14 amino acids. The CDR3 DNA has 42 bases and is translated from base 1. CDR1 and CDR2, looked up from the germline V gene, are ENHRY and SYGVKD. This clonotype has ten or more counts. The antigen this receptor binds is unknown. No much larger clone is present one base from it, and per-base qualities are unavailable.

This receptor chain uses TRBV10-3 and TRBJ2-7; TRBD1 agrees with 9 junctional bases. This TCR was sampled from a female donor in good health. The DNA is TGTGCCATCAGGGCCCGGGACAGGGCCTACGAGCAGTACTTC. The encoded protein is CAIRARDRAYEQYF.